Listed below are T cell receptor beta chains from one sample, sequenced in a study of shared clonotypes between healthy human individuals. Sequencing was performed with immunoSEQ multiplex PCR; in TCRdb, only in-frame clones are kept and a portion is missing. The table has some 2.3 million clones, more than 80% seen once. Sequencing input: naive CD4+ T cells from PBMCs. These receptors originate from a young man in good health. Some clones in this sample may be carry-over from other donors' samples. The CDR3 runs from the conserved cysteine through the conserved F or W. The order of the fields is D gene, clone size, J gene, V gene, CDR3 DNA, CDR3 protein. A D gene is named only where the DNA matches it firmly. Only part of the rows carry a size: once, few, many, or a class if the clone is expanded.

. . TRBJ1-3 TRBV4-1 TGCGCCAGCCGTGGGAGGGGGGCCAGTGGAAACACCATATATTTT CASRGRGASGNTIYF
. . TRBJ2-6 TRBV9 TGTGCCAGCAGCGCGCGCTCTGGGGCCAACGTCCTGACTTTC CASSARSGANVLTF
. . TRBJ1-2 TRBV30 TGTGCCTTGAGGACAGACTTCAACTATGGCTACACCTTC CALRTDFNYGYTF
TRBD1 . TRBJ2-7 TRBV28 TGTGCCAGCAGAGACAGGGTAATTTACGAGCAGTACTTC CASRDRVIYEQYF
. . TRBJ2-7 TRBV15 TGTGCCACCAGCAGAGATTCGAACAGACCCTACGAGCAGTACTTC CATSRDSNRPYEQYF
. . TRBJ2-3 TRBV20-1 TGCAGTGCTGGAACCGTTACGCAGTATTTT CSAGTVTQYF
TRBD2 . TRBJ2-1 TRBV7-2 TGTGCCAGCAGCGTGGGGACACGGACTAGCGGTAGGAATGAGCAGTTCTTC CASSVGTRTSGRNEQFF
. . TRBJ2-1 TRBV2 TGTGCCAGCAGCGCCCCCGGGAGCTCCTACAATGAGCAGTTCTTC CASSAPGSSYNEQFF
TRBD2 . TRBJ2-5 TRBV28 TGTGCCCTCGGGCCACTAGCGGGAGCAGAGACCCAGTACTTC CALGPLAGAETQYF
. . TRBJ2-7 TRBV5-1 TGCGCCAGCAGCTTGGGGACACAACCTAACTACGAGCAGTACTTC CASSLGTQPNYEQYF
TRBD1 . TRBJ1-4 TRBV10-3 TGTGCCATCGCGCGGGACAGGGGTGATGAAAAACTGTTTTTT CAIARDRGDEKLFF
TRBD1 . TRBJ2-1 TRBV2 TGTGCCAGCATGTCCGGGACAGGTGGGAATGAGCAGTTCTTC CASMSGTGGNEQFF
TRBD2 . TRBJ2-2 TRBV18 TGTGCCAGCTCACGACTAGCGGGATCTATCACCGGGGAGCTGTTTTTT CASSRLAGSITGELFF
TRBD1 . TRBJ2-1 TRBV5-1 TGCGCCAGCAGCGCCAGGACAGGCAACAATGAGCAGTTCTTC CASSARTGNNEQFF
. . TRBJ1-1 TRBV5-1 TGCGCCAGCAGCTTTTTGATGGGGTTACCTGAAGCTTTCTTT CASSFLMGLPEAFF
TRBD2 . TRBJ2-3 TRBV5-1 TGCGCCAGCAGCCTCACTAGCGGCACAGATACGCAGTATTTT CASSLTSGTDTQYF
TRBD1 . TRBJ2-6 TRBV13 TGTGCCAGCAGGTGGGGCAGGGGGCAATCTGGGGCCAACGTCCTGACTTTC CASRWGRGQSGANVLTF
TRBD2 . TRBJ2-1 TRBV5-1 TGCGCCAGCAGCTTTAAGGGACTAGCAGAGAGCTCCTACAATGAGCAGTTCTTC CASSFKGLAESSYNEQFF
TRBD1 . TRBJ2-7 TRBV10-3 TGTGCCATCAGGCCGGGACAGGGAACATACGAGCAGTACTTC CAIRPGQGTYEQYF
. once TRBJ2-5 TRBV30 TGTGCCTGGAGGACCAGTTCGGTGGGACAAGAGACCCAGTACTTC CAWRTSSVGQETQYF
. . TRBJ1-4 TRBV4-2 TGTGCCAGCAGCCGGGAGAAGGACCTAACGGGTAATGAAAAACTGTTTTTT CASSREKDLTGNEKLFF
. . TRBJ1-4 TRBV5-4 TGTGCCAGCAGCGAGACGACGGCCTCCGAAAAACTGTTTTTT CASSETTASEKLFF
TRBD1 . TRBJ1-2 TRBV28 TGTGCCAGCAGTCAAACGGGACAGGGCCAAATCTATGGCTACACCTTC CASSQTGQGQIYGYTF
TRBD1 . TRBJ2-3 TRBV27 TGTGCCAGCAGTACACAGGGGGCTAAAGATACGCAGTATTTT CASSTQGAKDTQYF
. . TRBJ2-7 TRBV19 TGTGCCAGTAGTAATCAGCGCGGGTCCGCCTACGAGCAGTACTTC CASSNQRGSAYEQYF
. . TRBJ1-2 TRBV29-1 TGCAGCGTTGAGCGACGTAGCACCTTC CSVERRSTF
TRBD1 . TRBJ1-3 TRBV9 TGTGCCAGCAGCTCAGGGGGACCCCGGACCTTTCAGGGTTGGGGAAACACCATATATTTT CASSSGGPRTFQGWGNTIYF
TRBD2 . TRBJ2-7 TRBV7-2 TGTGCCAGCAGCTTATATCGGGAGGATTTCGCCGAGCAGTACTTC CASSLYREDFAEQYF